This TCR beta chain comes out of a study of T cells after yellow fever vaccination (dated by TCRdb to between 2018 and 2020). About the study as a whole: The SMART-Seq v4 Ultra Low Input RNA kit was used to prepare libraries from fractions with low cell numbers. The cohort comprised two healthy male donors, one aged 18 to 29 and one aged 30 to 39 years. Bulk TCR alpha and beta repertoires were sequenced longitudinally to track T-cell clones before and after primary and booster YFV17D yellow fever vaccination. Blood was collected at multiple timepoints before and after primary and secondary immunization, and bulk PBMC replicates and cell subsets were isolated.

Synthesis of TCR cDNA relied on 5'RACE template switching, a step that introduced a universal primer site along with unique molecular identifiers. Priming of cDNA synthesis was performed from both the TCR alpha and TCR beta constant segments. Library amplification involved two PCR steps, and the second step added sample barcodes and sequencing adapters. Libraries were sequenced on Illumina HiSeq 2500 (2x100 bp) or NovaSeq (2x150 bp). Per the original workflow: Demultiplexing of reads and collapsing into UMI consensus sequences were performed with MIGEC, and V(D)J alignment was carried out with MiXCR. Vaccine-responding clonotypes were identified with edgeR using replicate PBMC samples, with FDR below 0.01 and a log2 fold change above 5 up to day 15 being required. Each bulk clonotype was labeled CD4 or CD8 based on which sequenced repertoire, CD4 or CD8, contained the clonotype at higher abundance. TCRdb took the public reads, trimmed them with fastp at Q25, ran MiXCR for clone calling and kept in-frame beta chains. Entries that share a CDR3 protein sequence are merged under the most common genes and DNA. TCRdb's processing, not the study's, gives the V and J calls here. The sample table lists roughly 120,000 distinct CDR3 sequences, more than 5.5% of them with a count of one. The top ten hold 2.5% to 3.5% of the sample.

CDR1 and CDR2 (SGHDT, YYEEEE) derive from the germline V gene. V is pared back by 2 bases and J by 3 bases, with 6 bases lying between the germline termini. The CDR3, from cysteine to phenylalanine, totals 13 residues. Just the 39-base CDR3 DNA is kept, in frame starting at base 1. This clonotype was seen repeatedly, ten times or more. It has no known antigen specificity. It has no much larger one-base neighbor in the sample; base qualities were not kept. Points the paper makes about the study in general: Compared with the primary T-cell response, the secondary T-cell response was faster but weaker, reaching its peak on day 5 rather than on day 15. Computational filtering was needed because FACS-sorted repertoires could contain abundant contaminating clonotypes from the bulk population. Because only a couple of donors were included in the study, the extent to which the findings can be generalized is limited. After the booster, most clones that had expanded after primary vaccination were detected again (approximately 96% of CD4 and around nine tenths of CD8), suggesting broad maintenance of memory. A small fraction of clonotypes appeared in both the CD4 and CD8 compartments, likely as a result of convergent recombination.

The treatment or condition label of this sample denotes: live attenuated yellow fever vaccine strain. PBMCs were isolated from peripheral blood using a standard Ficoll-Paque protocol. Dynabeads CD4 and CD8 positive selection kits were used to isolate the CD4 and CD8 T-cell fractions. TriZol was used to extract RNA from bulk PBMCs, from CD4 and CD8 fractions, and from dextramer-positive and dextramer-negative fractions. The rearranged chain carries TRBV5-6 and TRBJ1-3; the D segment cannot be called with confidence. This TCR was recovered from a man younger than 35 who received the YFV17D yellow fever vaccine. The input for sequencing was CD4+ T cells sorted from PBMCs, taken more than 40 days after the first yellow fever vaccination. This receptor carries the CDR3 CASSFPDGNTIYF. The nucleotide sequence reads TGTGCCAGCAGCTTTCCTGATGGAAACACCATATATTTT.